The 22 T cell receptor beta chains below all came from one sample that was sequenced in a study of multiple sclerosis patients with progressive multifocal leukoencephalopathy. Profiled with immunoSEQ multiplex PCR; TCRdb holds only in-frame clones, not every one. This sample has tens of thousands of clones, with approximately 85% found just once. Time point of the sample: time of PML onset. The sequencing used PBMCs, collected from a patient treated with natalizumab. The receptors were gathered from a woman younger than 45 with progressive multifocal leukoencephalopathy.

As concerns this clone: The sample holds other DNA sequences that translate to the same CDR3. The CDR3 region is CASSVGTTDTQYF. In nucleotides, the CDR3 is TGTGCCAGCAGCGTAGGGACCACAGATACGCAGTATTTT. The chain couples TRBV9 to TRBJ2-3; D call uncertain. CDR3 size: 13 residues. V was cut by 0 bases and J by 2 bases, with 4 bases left in between. CDR1 is SGDLS, CDR2 YYNGEE, per germline.

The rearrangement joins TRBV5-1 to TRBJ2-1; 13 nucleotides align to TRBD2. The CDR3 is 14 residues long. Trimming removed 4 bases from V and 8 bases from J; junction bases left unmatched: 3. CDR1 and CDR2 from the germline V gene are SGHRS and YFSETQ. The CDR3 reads CASSRGTSGDEQFF. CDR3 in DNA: TGCGCCAGCAGCCGCGGGACTAGCGGGGATGAGCAGTTCTTC.

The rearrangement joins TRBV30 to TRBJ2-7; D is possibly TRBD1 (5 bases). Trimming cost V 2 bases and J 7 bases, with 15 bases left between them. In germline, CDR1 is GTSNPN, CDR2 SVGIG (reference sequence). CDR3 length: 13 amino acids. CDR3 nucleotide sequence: TGTGCCTGGAGTAGGGGCACATTGGGGGAGCAGTACTTC. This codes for CAWSRGTLGEQYF.

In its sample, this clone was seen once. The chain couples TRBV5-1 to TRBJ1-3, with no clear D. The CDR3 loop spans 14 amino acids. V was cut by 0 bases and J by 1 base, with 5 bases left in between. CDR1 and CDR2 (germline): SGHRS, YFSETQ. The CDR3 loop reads CASSLGNSGNTIYF. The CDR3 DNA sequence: TGCGCCAGCAGCTTGGGTAATTCTGGAAACACCATATATTTT.

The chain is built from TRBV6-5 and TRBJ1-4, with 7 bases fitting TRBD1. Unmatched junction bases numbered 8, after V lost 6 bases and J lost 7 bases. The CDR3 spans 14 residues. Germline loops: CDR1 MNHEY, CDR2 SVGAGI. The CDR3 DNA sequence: TGTGCCAGCAGACGGACGGCAGGGGGTGAAAAACTGTTTTTT. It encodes CASRRTAGGEKLFF.

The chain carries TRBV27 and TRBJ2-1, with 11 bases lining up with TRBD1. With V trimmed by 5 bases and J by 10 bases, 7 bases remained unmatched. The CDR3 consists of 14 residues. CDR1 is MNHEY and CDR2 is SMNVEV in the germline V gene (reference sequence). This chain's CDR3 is CASSPGTGGTEQFF. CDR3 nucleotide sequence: TGTGCCAGCAGTCCCGGGACAGGGGGTACCGAGCAGTTCTTC.

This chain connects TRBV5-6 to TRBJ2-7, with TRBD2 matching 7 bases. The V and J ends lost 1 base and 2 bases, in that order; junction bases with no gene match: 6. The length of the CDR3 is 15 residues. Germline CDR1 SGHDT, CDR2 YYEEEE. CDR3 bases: TGTGCCAGCAGCTTGCATGGGCGGGGGACCTACGAGCAGTACTTC. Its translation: CASSLHGRGTYEQYF.

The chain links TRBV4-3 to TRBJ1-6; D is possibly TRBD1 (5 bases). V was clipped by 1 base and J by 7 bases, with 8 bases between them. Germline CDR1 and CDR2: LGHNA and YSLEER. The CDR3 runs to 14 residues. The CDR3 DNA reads TGCGCCAGCAGCCAAGGACAGCAGAATTCACCCCTCCACTTT. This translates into CASSQGQQNSPLHF.

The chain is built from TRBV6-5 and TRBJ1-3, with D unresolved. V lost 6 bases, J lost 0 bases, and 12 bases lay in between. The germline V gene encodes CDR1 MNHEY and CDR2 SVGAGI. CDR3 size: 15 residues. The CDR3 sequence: CASRPDWDSGNTIYF. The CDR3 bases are TGTGCCAGCAGACCGGACTGGGACTCTGGAAACACCATATATTTT.

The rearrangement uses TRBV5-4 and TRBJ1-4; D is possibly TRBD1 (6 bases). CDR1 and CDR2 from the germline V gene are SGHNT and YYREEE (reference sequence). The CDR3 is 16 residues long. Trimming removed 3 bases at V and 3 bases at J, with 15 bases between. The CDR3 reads CASSSTTGLSNEKLFF. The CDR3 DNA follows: TGTGCCAGCAGCTCCACCACAGGGCTGTCTAATGAAAAACTGTTTTTT.

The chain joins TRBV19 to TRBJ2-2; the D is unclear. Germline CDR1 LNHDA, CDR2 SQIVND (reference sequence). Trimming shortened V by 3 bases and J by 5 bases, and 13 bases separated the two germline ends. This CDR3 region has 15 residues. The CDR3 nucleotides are TGTGCCAGTAGTATCGCCTCTGGGTGGACCGGGGAGCTGTTTTTT. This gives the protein CASSIASGWTGELFF.

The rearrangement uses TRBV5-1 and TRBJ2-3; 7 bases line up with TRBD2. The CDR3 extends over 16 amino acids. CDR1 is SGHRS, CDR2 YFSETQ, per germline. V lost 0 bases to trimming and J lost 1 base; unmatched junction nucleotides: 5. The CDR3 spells CASSLDGRPGTDTQYF. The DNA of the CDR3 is TGCGCCAGCAGCTTGGACGGGAGGCCTGGCACAGATACGCAGTATTTT.

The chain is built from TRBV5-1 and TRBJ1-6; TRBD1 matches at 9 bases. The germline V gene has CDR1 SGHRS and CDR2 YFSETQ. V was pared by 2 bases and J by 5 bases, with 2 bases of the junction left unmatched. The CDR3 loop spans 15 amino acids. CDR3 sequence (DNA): TGCGCCAGCAGCTTCGGGACAGGGAATAATTCACCCCTCCACTTT. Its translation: CASSFGTGNNSPLHF.

In nucleotides, the CDR3 is TGTGCCTGGTCACAGGGGACCAACTCTGGGGCCAACGTCCTGACTTTC. Its translation is CAWSQGTNSGANVLTF. The V and J genes are TRBV30 and TRBJ2-6; TRBD1 matches at 7 bases. CDR3 size: 16 residues. Germline V gene data show CDR1 as GTSNPN and CDR2 as SVGIG (reference sequence). The trim removed 5 bases at V and 0 bases at J, leaving 7 bases unmatched. Full variable domain (missing parts from reference TRBV30 and TRBJ2-6): SQTIHQWPATLVQPVGSPLSLECTVEGTSNPNLYWYRQAAGRGLQLLFYSVGIGQISSEVPQNLSASRPQDRQFILSSKKLLLSDSGFYLCAWSQGTNSGANVLTFGAGSRLTVL.

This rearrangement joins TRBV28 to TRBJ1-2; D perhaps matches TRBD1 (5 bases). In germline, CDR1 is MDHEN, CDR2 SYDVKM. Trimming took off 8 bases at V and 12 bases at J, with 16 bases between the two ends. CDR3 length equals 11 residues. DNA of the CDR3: TGTGCCAGCCATTACCCGGGGCCTCACACCTTC. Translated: CASHYPGPHTF.

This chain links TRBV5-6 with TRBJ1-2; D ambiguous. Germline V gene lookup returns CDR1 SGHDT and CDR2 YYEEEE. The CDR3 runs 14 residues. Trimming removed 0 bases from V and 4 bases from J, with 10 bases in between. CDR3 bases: TGTGCCAGCAGCTTGGGCGCAGTAGTCTATGGCTACACCTTC. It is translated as CASSLGAVVYGYTF.

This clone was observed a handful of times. The CDR3 here is CASSPLGPITYEQYF. The CDR3 nucleotides read TGTGCCAGCAGCCCCCTAGGCCCCATAACCTACGAGCAGTACTTC. The V and J genes are TRBV14 and TRBJ2-7; D is uncertain. This CDR3 has 15 amino acids. With 4 bases removed from V and 2 bases from J, the gap between germline ends came to 15 bases. CDR1 is SGHDN and CDR2 is FVKESK in the germline V gene.

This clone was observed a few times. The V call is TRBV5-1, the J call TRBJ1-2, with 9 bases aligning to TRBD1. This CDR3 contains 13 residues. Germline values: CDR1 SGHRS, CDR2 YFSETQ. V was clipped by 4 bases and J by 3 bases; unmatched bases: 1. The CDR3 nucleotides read TGCGCCAGCAGCGGACAGGGGCACTATGGCTACACCTTC. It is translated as CASSGQGHYGYTF.

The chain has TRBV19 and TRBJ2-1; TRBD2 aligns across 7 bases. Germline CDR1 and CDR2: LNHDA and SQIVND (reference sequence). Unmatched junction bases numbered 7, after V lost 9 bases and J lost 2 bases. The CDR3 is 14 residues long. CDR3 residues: CASKSGITYNEQFF. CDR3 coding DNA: TGTGCCAGCAAAAGCGGGATCACCTACAATGAGCAGTTCTTC. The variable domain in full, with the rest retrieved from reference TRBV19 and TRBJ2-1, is DGGITQSPKYLFRKEGQNVTLSCEQNLNHDAMYWYRQDPGQGLRLIYYSQIVNDFQKGDIAEGYSVSREKKESFPLTVTSAQKNPTAFYLCASKSGITYNEQFFGPGTRLTVL.

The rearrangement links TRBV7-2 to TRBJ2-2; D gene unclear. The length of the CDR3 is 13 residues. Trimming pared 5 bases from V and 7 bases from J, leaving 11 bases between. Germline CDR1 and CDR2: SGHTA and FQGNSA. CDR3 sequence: CASSASLHGELFF. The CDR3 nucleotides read TGTGCCAGCAGCGCCAGTCTCCACGGGGAGCTGTTTTTT.

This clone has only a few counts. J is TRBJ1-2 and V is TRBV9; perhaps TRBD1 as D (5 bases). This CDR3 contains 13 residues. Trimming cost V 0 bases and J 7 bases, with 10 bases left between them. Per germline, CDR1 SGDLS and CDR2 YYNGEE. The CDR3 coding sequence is TGTGCCAGCAGCGTAGGAGACAGCGGTGGCTACACCTTC. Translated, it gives CASSVGDSGGYTF. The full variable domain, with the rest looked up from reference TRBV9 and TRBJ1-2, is DSGVTQTPKHLITATGQRVTLRCSPRSGDLSVYWYQQSLDQGLQFLIQYYNGEERAKGNILERFSAQQFPDLHSELNLSSLELGDSALYFCASSVGDSGGYTFGSGTRLTVV.

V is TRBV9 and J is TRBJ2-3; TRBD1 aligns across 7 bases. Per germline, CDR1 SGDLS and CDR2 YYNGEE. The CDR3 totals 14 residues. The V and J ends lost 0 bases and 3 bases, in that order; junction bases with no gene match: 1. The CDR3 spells CASSVETGTDTQYF. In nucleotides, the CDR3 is TGTGCCAGCAGCGTAGAGACAGGGACAGATACGCAGTATTTT.